This T cell receptor (beta chain) was found in a study of blood T cell repertoires in COVID-19. About the research overall: The samples span acute and convalescent COVID-19 from the United States, Italy and Spain. PBMCs, B-cell-depleted T cells, or T cells provided the cDNA or gDNA that made up the material.

The CDR3 has 15 residues. The germline V gene encodes CDR1 DFQATT and CDR2 SNEGSKA (reference sequence). V lost 3 bases and J lost 0, with 12 bases in between. Original handling: Cell counts per sample came from amplifying reference gene primers. TCRdb's table, derived via immunoSEQ multiplex PCR, lists solely in-frame clones and lacks some. V, J and clone size are those of that table, while D and trimming were read from the DNA. The sample carries around 140,000 clones, around three quarters recorded once. The V and J genes are TRBV20-1 and TRBJ2-4, with a weak D call TRBD1 (5 bases). This clonotype was obtained from a man aged 45-65 years with acute or convalescent COVID-19. Sample: peripheral blood. The CDR3 loop reads CSASWGREAKNIQYF. The CDR3 bases are TGCAGTGCTAGTTGGGGCAGAGAAGCCAAAAACATTCAGTACTTC.